This TCR beta chain was captured by sequencing in a study of Ad26.COV2.S vaccination and SARS-CoV-2 variants. Looked up from germline, CDR1 is MNHEY and CDR2 is SMNVEV (reference sequence). V was clipped by 1 base and J by 2 bases, with 9 bases between them. The CDR3 is 14 residues long. Using immunoSEQ multiplex PCR, the repertoire was profiled, and TCRdb retains in-frame clones only, with some absent. The repertoire has about 350,000 clones, 92% of them found once; the top ten carry roughly 3.9%. Study-wide points: There was reportedly substantial breadth in spike-specific CD8+ and CD4+ T cell responses after vaccination.

About this clone itself: Its antigen is still unknown.

The sample in question was peripheral blood, obtained after recovery from COVID-19. This clonotype was obtained from a human donor who had recovered from COVID-19. The V call is TRBV27, the J call TRBJ2-7; the D is unclear. Here the CDR3 reads CASSLYPGAYEQYF. In DNA form, the CDR3 reads TGTGCCAGCAGTTTATACCCTGGAGCCTACGAGCAGTACTTC.